Listed below are T cell receptor beta chains from one sample, sequenced in a study of CXCR3-negative and CXCR3-positive naive CD8 T cells. TCRdb reworked the 5' RACE reads into one entry per CDR3 protein, no DNA. This table holds about 57,000 distinct CDR3 sequences. Sample: memory CD8+ T cells from blood. Receptors originate from a human donor in good health. Some clones in this sample may be carry-over from other donors' samples. Both conserved end residues are part of each CDR3. Fields, in order: clone size, J gene, V gene, CDR3 protein. Clone size is shown for a subset of rows, as once, few, many or a class of expanded clone.

size: NA; J: TRBJ2-1; V: TRBV29-1; CDR3: CSVEKWNEQFF
size: NA; J: TRBJ2-7; V: TRBV6-5; CDR3: CASSSTYEQYF
size: NA; J: TRBJ1-1; V: TRBV18; CDR3: CASSQDRGNTEAFF
size: NA; J: TRBJ2-3; V: TRBV4-3; CDR3: CASSQGLVRTDTQYF
size: NA; J: TRBJ1-2; V: TRBV4-3; CDR3: CASKGTANYGYTF
size: NA; J: TRBJ2-1; V: TRBV29-1; CDR3: CSVGKGDSYNEQFF
size: NA; J: TRBJ1-4; V: TRBV13; CDR3: CASSFRDSYNEKLFF
size: NA; J: TRBJ2-2; V: TRBV12-3/TRBV12-4; CDR3: CASSFSSAGELFF
size: NA; J: TRBJ2-7; V: TRBV29-1; CDR3: CSVDISGSYEQYF
size: NA; J: TRBJ1-4; V: TRBV29-1; CDR3: CSFMGTGREKLFF
size: NA; J: TRBJ2-7; V: TRBV29-1; CDR3: CSVDQTGSYEQYF
size: NA; J: TRBJ2-2; V: TRBV29-1; CDR3: CSVEGTANTGELFF
size: NA; J: TRBJ2-7; V: TRBV7-9; CDR3: CASSSLGAPTYEQYF
size: NA; J: TRBJ2-7; V: TRBV20-1; CDR3: CSARVQPAASYEQYF
size: NA; J: TRBJ2-2; V: TRBV28; CDR3: CASSLYSVRGFTGELFF
size: NA; J: TRBJ2-5; V: TRBV28; CDR3: CASSLTSRVQETQYF
size: NA; J: TRBJ2-2; V: TRBV6-2/TRBV6-3; CDR3: CASQTERDTGELFF
size: NA; J: TRBJ2-2; V: TRBV29-1; CDR3: CSVGDGVGHGTGELFF
size: NA; J: TRBJ1-2; V: TRBV4-3; CDR3: CASSQGQGGNYGYTF
size: NA; J: TRBJ2-2; V: TRBV30; CDR3: CAWSPSGSHLFPTGELFF
size: NA; J: TRBJ2-7; V: TRBV5-1; CDR3: CASSLSPGNQREQYF
size: NA; J: TRBJ1-6; V: TRBV15; CDR3: CATARDGENSPLHF
size: NA; J: TRBJ2-1; V: TRBV6-6; CDR3: CATNPPQGTTRSYNEQFF
size: NA; J: TRBJ2-7; V: TRBV7-9; CDR3: CASSLGVGSRYEQYF
size: NA; J: TRBJ1-1; V: TRBV6-6; CDR3: CASSPTVEGTEAFF
size: NA; J: TRBJ2-7; V: TRBV29-1; CDR3: CSVVLPLGDYEQYF
size: NA; J: TRBJ1-1; V: TRBV29-1; CDR3: CSVYGQGIGGAFF
size: NA; J: TRBJ2-3; V: TRBV6-2/TRBV6-3; CDR3: CASSWSVSSTDTQYF
size: NA; J: TRBJ2-3; V: TRBV7-9; CDR3: CASSLSFQRSVTDTQYF
size: medium-sized; J: TRBJ2-1; V: TRBV6-4; CDR3: CASSVSSEYNEQFF
size: NA; J: TRBJ1-1; V: TRBV29-1; CDR3: CSVEDGLNTEAFF
size: NA; J: TRBJ2-3; V: TRBV4-3; CDR3: CASSQDSAAAGGTDTQYF
size: NA; J: TRBJ2-1; V: TRBV19; CDR3: CASSIVSGFWNEQFF
size: NA; J: TRBJ1-1; V: TRBV29-1; CDR3: CSEAGMNTEAFF
size: NA; J: TRBJ2-2; V: TRBV14; CDR3: CASSQDIGLGGELFF
size: NA; J: TRBJ2-7; V: TRBV12-3/TRBV12-4; CDR3: CASSLRVGTSGLYEQYF
size: NA; J: TRBJ2-3; V: TRBV15; CDR3: CPTSRETALWDTQYF
size: NA; J: TRBJ1-1; V: TRBV5-1; CDR3: CASSLTRNTEAFF
size: NA; J: TRBJ2-7; V: TRBV4-3; CDR3: CASSQDRGQKPSYEQYF
size: NA; J: TRBJ2-7; V: TRBV9; CDR3: CASSLGLAGVSAEQYF
size: NA; J: TRBJ2-2; V: TRBV18; CDR3: CASSPRDRPTGELFF
size: NA; J: TRBJ2-1; V: TRBV29-1; CDR3: CSVGGAGGRKVRVDEQFF
size: NA; J: TRBJ2-5; V: TRBV29-1; CDR3: CSVEGLQETQYF
size: medium-sized; J: TRBJ1-1; V: TRBV4-2; CDR3: CASSQDGSLTGMSTEAFF
size: NA; J: TRBJ2-7; V: TRBV2; CDR3: CASSEGGQEISYEQYF
size: NA; J: TRBJ1-1; V: TRBV13; CDR3: CASSPDRSVTEAFF
size: NA; J: TRBJ1-5; V: TRBV28; CDR3: CASSPPGTRGWQGQPQHF
size: NA; J: TRBJ2-6; V: TRBV4-2; CDR3: CASSQGDSRTGANVLTF
size: medium-sized; J: TRBJ2-7; V: TRBV4-2; CDR3: CASSQEWGTGLVEQYF
size: NA; J: TRBJ2-1; V: TRBV6-2/TRBV6-3; CDR3: CASSYGSATSGEFF
size: NA; J: TRBJ2-7; V: TRBV29-1; CDR3: CSVVGEDSDEQYF
size: NA; J: TRBJ2-1; V: TRBV7-9; CDR3: CASSLLVGNEQFF
size: NA; J: TRBJ2-1; V: TRBV29-1; CDR3: CSVESGTGDNEQFF
size: NA; J: TRBJ2-2; V: TRBV29-1; CDR3: CSVVDSHTGELFF
size: NA; J: TRBJ2-5; V: TRBV29-1; CDR3: CSVWTGTWQETQYF
size: NA; J: TRBJ2-3; V: TRBV7-9; CDR3: CASTQPGTSITDTQYF
size: NA; J: TRBJ2-1; V: TRBV29-1; CDR3: CSVEVRREFWEQFF
size: NA; J: TRBJ1-2; V: TRBV20-1; CDR3: CSARALGLEYGYTF
size: NA; J: TRBJ2-1; V: TRBV29-1; CDR3: CSVGGLLSSYNEQFF